What follows is one T cell receptor (beta chain) and its context. The CDR3 has 13 amino acids. CDR1 is MNHEY, CDR2 SVGEGT, per germline. V was cut by 6 bases and J by 1 base, with 7 bases left in between. TCRdb re-analysed the 5' RACE reads in MiXCR, keeping a single row per CDR3 protein. This table has around 510,000 distinct CDR3 sequences, roughly an eighth appearing once. These data belong to a study of identical twins. This same sample was also part of a study on yellow fever vaccine responses in identical twins.

This TCR was sampled from a woman aged 18-29 years in good health. The source material was CD4+ T cells sorted from blood. This sequence joins TRBV6-2 or TRBV6-3 and TRBJ2-1; the D is unclear. The CDR3 protein is CASSSRSYNEQFF. CDR3 coding DNA: TGTGCCAGCAGCTCTAGGTCCTACAATGAGCAGTTCTTC.